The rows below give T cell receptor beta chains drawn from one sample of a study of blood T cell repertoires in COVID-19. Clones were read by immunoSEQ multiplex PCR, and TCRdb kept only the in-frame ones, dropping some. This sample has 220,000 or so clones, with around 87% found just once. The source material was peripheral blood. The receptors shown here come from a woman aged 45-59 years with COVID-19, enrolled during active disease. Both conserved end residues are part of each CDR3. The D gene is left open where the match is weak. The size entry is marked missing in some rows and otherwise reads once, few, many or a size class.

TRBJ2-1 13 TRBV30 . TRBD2 TGTGCCTGGAGGGGTATCGGGGGGGATGAGCAGTTCTTC CAWRGIGGDEQFF
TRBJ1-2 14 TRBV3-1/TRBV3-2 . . TGTGCCAGCGCCAGGGGCAGTTCAAACTATGGCTACACCTTC CASARGSSNYGYTF
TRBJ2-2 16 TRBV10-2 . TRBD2 TGCGCCACCGTCGGTAGAGCGGGGGCCAACACCGGGGAGCTGTTTTTT CATVGRAGANTGELFF
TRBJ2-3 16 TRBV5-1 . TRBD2 TGCGCCAGCAGTCCTGTGAGCGGGGCCTACACAGATACGCAGTATTTT CASSPVSGAYTDTQYF
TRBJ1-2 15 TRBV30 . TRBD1 TGTGCCTGGAGTGTAGGAAGGACAGGGGCCTATGGCTACACCTTC CAWSVGRTGAYGYTF
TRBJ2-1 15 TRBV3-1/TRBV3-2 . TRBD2 TGTGCCAGCAGTGTAACTAGCGGGGGGAACAATGAGCAGTTCTTC CASSVTSGGNNEQFF
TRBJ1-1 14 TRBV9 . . TGTGCCAGCAGCGTTACAGGTTTGAACACTGAAGCTTTCTTT CASSVTGLNTEAFF
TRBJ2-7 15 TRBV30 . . TGTGCCTGGAGTGTACCCGGGAGAGGGCTCCACGAGCAGTACTTC CAWSVPGRGLHEQYF
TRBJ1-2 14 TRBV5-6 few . TGTGCCAGCAGCCCATTGGAGGACTTCACTGGCTACACCTTC CASSPLEDFTGYTF
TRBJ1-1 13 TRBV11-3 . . TGTGCCAGCAGAAACGGGGTGAACACTGAAGCTTTCTTT CASRNGVNTEAFF
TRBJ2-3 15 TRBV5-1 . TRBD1 TGCGCCAGCAGTAAATCGGACAGGGGGACAGATACGCAGTATTTT CASSKSDRGTDTQYF
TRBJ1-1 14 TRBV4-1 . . TGCGCCAGCGCCCTGGGACATCCGAACACTGAAGCTTTCTTT CASALGHPNTEAFF
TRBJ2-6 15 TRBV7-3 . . TGTGCCAGCAGAATGGGAGGCTCTGGGGCCAACGTCCTGACTTTC CASRMGGSGANVLTF
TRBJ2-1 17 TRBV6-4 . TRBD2 TGTGCCAGCAGTGCCCTCGGAAGCGGGGGGGCGTTGTATGAGCAGTTCTTC CASSALGSGGALYEQFF
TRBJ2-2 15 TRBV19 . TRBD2 TGTGCCAGTAGTATCCGGGGGGGCCTGGCCGGGGAGCTGTTTTTT CASSIRGGLAGELFF
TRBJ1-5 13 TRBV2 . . TGTGCCAGCAGCCCAGGGGCTTATCAGCCCCAGCATTTT CASSPGAYQPQHF
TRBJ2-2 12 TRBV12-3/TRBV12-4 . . TGTGCCAGCAGGGAGGGCCCCGGGGGGCTGTTTTTT CASREGPGGLFF
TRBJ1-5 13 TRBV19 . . TGTGCCAGTAGAGGACAGCTCAATCAGCCCCAGCATTTT CASRGQLNQPQHF
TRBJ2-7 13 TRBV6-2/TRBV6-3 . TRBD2 TGTGCCAGCAGTCAGACTAGCGGGTACGAGCAGTACTTC CASSQTSGYEQYF
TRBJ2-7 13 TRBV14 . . TGTGCCAGCAGCCCCCCTGCGAGTTACGAGCAGTACTTC CASSPPASYEQYF
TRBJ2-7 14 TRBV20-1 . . TGCAGTGCTAGTCGACGGATAGATCGAGGGGAGCAGTACTTC CSASRRIDRGEQYF
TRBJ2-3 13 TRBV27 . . TGTGCCAGCAGTTGGACATTCACAGATACGCAGTATTTT CASSWTFTDTQYF
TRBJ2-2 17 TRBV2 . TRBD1 TGTGCCAGCAGAGCTTCCGGGACAGGCGTATTCACCGGGGAGCTGTTTTTT CASRASGTGVFTGELFF
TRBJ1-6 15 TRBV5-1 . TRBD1 TGCGCCAGCAGTTCTGGACAGGTTGGAGGTTCACCCCTCCACTTT CASSSGQVGGSPLHF
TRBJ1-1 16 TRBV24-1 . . TGTGCCCCCGATACCAGACAGGTCCTAAGGAACACTGAAGCTTTCTTT CAPDTRQVLRNTEAFF
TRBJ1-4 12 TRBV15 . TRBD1 TGTGCCACCAGCAGAGGGGGTCGGGACAGGGTTTTT CATSRGGRDRVF
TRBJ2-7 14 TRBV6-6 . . TGTGCCAGCACCAAAGGGGGGGTAAATAACGAGCAGTACTTC CASTKGGVNNEQYF
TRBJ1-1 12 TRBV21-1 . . TGTGCCAGCAGCCTGAGGACAGGCCCAGCTTTCTTT CASSLRTGPAFF
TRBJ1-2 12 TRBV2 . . TGTGCCAGCAGTGACAGGAGGCATGGCTACACCTTC CASSDRRHGYTF
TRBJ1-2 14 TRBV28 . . TGTGCCAGCAGTTTAGGTCGGGGGGACTATGGCTACACCTTC CASSLGRGDYGYTF
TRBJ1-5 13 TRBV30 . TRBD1 TGTGCCTGGGGGACAGGACCAAATCAGCCCCAGCATTTT CAWGTGPNQPQHF
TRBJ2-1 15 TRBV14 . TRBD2 TGTGCCAGCAGCCCCTCCCTGGCGGGGGGGCATGAGCAGTTCTTC CASSPSLAGGHEQFF
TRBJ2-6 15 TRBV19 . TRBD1 TGTGCCAGTAGTTTCACAGGGGTCGGGGCCAACGTCCTGACTTTC CASSFTGVGANVLTF
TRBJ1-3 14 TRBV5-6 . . TGTGCCAGCAGCTTGGGCGGGTCTGGAAACACCATATATTTT CASSLGGSGNTIYF
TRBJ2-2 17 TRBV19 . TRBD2 TGTGCCAGTAGTATTAGAGCGGGGGGTCCTAACACCGGGGAGCTGTTTTTT CASSIRAGGPNTGELFF
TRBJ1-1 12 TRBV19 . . TGTGCCAGTAGTTTCATGAACACTGAAGCTTTCTTT CASSFMNTEAFF
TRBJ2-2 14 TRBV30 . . TGTGCCTGGAGGACGGGGAGCGGGACCGGGGAGCTGTTTTTT CAWRTGSGTGELFF
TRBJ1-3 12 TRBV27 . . TGTGCCAGTCGGAGCTCTGGAAACACCATATATTTT CASRSSGNTIYF
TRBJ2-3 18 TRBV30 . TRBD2 TGTGCCTGGAGTTTCTATAGACTAGCGGGGGAGGTTGCAGATACGCAGTATTTT CAWSFYRLAGEVADTQYF
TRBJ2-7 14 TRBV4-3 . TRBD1 TGCGCCAGCAGTCGGGACAGGGTAACCTACGAGCAGTACTTC CASSRDRVTYEQYF
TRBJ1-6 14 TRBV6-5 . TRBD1 TGTGCCACCTCCTGGACAGGGGATAATTCACCCCTCCACTTT CATSWTGDNSPLHF
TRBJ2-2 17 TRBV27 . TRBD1 TGTGCCAGCAGTTTCGCGGGGACAGGGTATCTCGTCGGGGAGCTGTTTTTT CASSFAGTGYLVGELFF
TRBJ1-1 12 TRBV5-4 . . TGTGCCAGCAGCTTGGACAGGGTGGAGGCTTTCTTT CASSLDRVEAFF
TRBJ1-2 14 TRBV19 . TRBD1 TGTGCCACCACGACAGGGATTTTGGACTATGGCTACACCTTC CATTTGILDYGYTF
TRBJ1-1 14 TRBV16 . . TGTGCCAGCAGCCGAGGACAGTTGAACACTGAAGCTTTCTTT CASSRGQLNTEAFF
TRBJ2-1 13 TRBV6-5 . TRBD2 TGTGCCAGTCAGCGGGGCCCTTACAATGAGCAGTTCTTC CASQRGPYNEQFF
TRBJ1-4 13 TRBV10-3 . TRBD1 TGTGCCATCGGGACAGGTTCTAATGAAAAACTGTTTTTT CAIGTGSNEKLFF
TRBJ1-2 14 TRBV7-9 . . TGTGCCAGCAGCTTAAACAGGCTTAACTATGGCTACACCTTC CASSLNRLNYGYTF
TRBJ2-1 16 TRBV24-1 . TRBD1 TGTGCCACCAGTGATTTAGGGCAGGGGGACTACAATGAGCAGTTCTTC CATSDLGQGDYNEQFF
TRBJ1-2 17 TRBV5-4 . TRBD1 TGTGCCAGCAGCAACCGACAGGGGTCTACGGTTAACTATGGCTACACCTTC CASSNRQGSTVNYGYTF
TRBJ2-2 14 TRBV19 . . TGTGCCAGTAGGATCGATACTACCACCGGGGAGCTGTTTTTT CASRIDTTTGELFF
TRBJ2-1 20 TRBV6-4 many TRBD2 TGTGCCAGCAGTGACCCGTCCGATTGTAGCGGGGGGGCGGCCTACAATGAGCAGTTCTTC CASSDPSDCSGGAAYNEQFF
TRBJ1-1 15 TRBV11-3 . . TGTGCCAGCAGCTTAGGGGGGGGACCGGTCACTGAAGCTTTCTTT CASSLGGGPVTEAFF
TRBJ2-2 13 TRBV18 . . TGTGCCAGCCAGGGGCGAGACACCGGGGAGCTGTTTTTT CASQGRDTGELFF
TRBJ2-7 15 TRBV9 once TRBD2 TGTGCCAGCAGCGTAGCTCCCGGGGGGGAACACGAGCAGTACTTC CASSVAPGGEHEQYF
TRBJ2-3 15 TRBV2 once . TGTGCCAGCAGTCTGGGCAGATCGATCACAGATACGCAGTATTTT CASSLGRSITDTQYF
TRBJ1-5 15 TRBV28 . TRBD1 TGTGCCAGCAGTGAGACAGGGTTGGGCAATCAGCCCCAGCATTTT CASSETGLGNQPQHF
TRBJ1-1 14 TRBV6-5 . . TGTGCCAGCAGTTACGAACAGGCGAGCACTGAAGCTTTCTTT CASSYEQASTEAFF
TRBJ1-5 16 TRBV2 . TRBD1 TGTGCCAGCAGTGGATGGGGACAGGGAAGCAATCAGCCCCAGCATTTT CASSGWGQGSNQPQHF
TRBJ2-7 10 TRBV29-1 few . TGCAGCGTTGGAAACACCGAGCAGTACTTC CSVGNTEQYF